This T cell receptor (beta chain) stems from a study of T cell repertoires in cytomegalovirus infection (dated by TCRdb to the late 2010s). For the study in its entirety: The HLA type of each donor mattered for the analysis, because public TCR beta signatures pointed to carriage of CMV infection along with the matching HLA type. What the research found in general, with its limitations: In the ex vivo response, HLA-C-restricted CMV-specific TCR beta clonotypes were dominant, and in two of eight donors the single most frequent clonotype came from this HLA-C-restricted group. In both this cohort and an independent cohort of 352 donors, the cumulative frequency of public TCR beta family members distinguished carriers of CMV infection plus the relevant HLA type.

Sequenced using an Illumina HiSeq 1500. TCRdb itself trimmed the public reads at Q25 with fastp, ran MiXCR and retained productive beta chains. For every CDR3 protein sequence, its rows merge into one entry that carries the most common genes and DNA. For this sample there are 150,000 to 200,000 distinct CDR3 sequences; roughly 27% appear just once. The biggest ten clones account for approximately 31% of the sample. On this clonotype: Its target antigen remains unknown. Base qualities are missing; no much larger clone stands one base away.

The V end gives up 6 bases and the J end 6 bases, leaving 12 bases in the junction not matched to a gene. The CDR3, from cysteine to phenylalanine, totals 15 residues. Only the CDR3 part of the read is kept: 45 bases, read in frame from the first base. For CDR1 and CDR2, the germline V gene lists MNHEY and SVGEGT. This clonotype originated in a human donor in good health (CMV status not recorded). Some clones in this sample may be carry-over from other donors' samples. The V and J genes are TRBV6-2 or TRBV6-3 and TRBJ2-7, and 9 junction bases match TRBD2. The sequenced sample consisted of PBMCs. The CDR3 corresponds to CASSPIAGAQGEQYF. The DNA sequence is TGTGCCAGCAGCCCAATAGCGGGGGCCCAGGGCGAGCAGTACTTC.